Shown below are 29 T cell receptor beta chains from a single sample sequenced in a study of blood T cell repertoires in COVID-19. The data were produced by immunoSEQ multiplex PCR, yet TCRdb's version contains in-frame clones alone and is incomplete. In the table there are some 190,000 clones, 84% of which are singletons. Sequenced sample: PBMCs or T cells enriched from blood (not recorded which). These receptor sequences come from a woman in her 30s who had been exposed to COVID-19.

The V gene is TRBV5-4, the J gene TRBJ2-5, with 10 bases aligning to TRBD1. V dropped 3 bases and J dropped 7; count of bases not matched to a gene: 3. This CDR3 is 13 amino acids long. Germline V gene data show CDR1 as SGHNT and CDR2 as YYREEE (reference sequence). CDR3 protein: CASSSRDRGTQYF. In nucleotides, the CDR3 is TGTGCCAGCAGCTCCCGGGACAGGGGGACCCAGTACTTC.

This chain links TRBV7-9 with TRBJ1-2, with 7 bases identical to TRBD1. In germline, CDR1 is SEHNR, CDR2 FQNEAQ (reference sequence). The junction had 11 bases not matched to a gene; V was cut back by 5 bases and J by 8 bases. CDR3 length: 14 residues. The CDR3 sequence is CASSKTNRGNGYTF. The DNA for the CDR3 is TGTGCCAGCAGCAAAACAAACAGGGGAAACGGCTACACCTTC.

The J gene is TRBJ2-4, the V gene TRBV5-1, with 10 bases fitting TRBD1. The CDR3 has 16 amino acids. Germline V gene sequence: CDR1 SGHRS, CDR2 YFSETQ. The ends lost 3 bases at V and 6 bases at J; junction bases unmatched: 9. The CDR3 sequence: CASSSRDRGSGNIQYF. In DNA, the CDR3 is TGCGCCAGCAGCTCACGGGACAGGGGATCAGGAAACATTCAGTACTTC. The whole variable domain, remainder taken from reference TRBV5-1 and TRBJ2-4, is KAGVTQTPRYLIKTRGQQVTLSCSPISGHRSVSWYQQTPGQGLQFLFEYFSETQRNKGNFPGRFSGRQFSNSRSEMNVSTLELGDSALYLCASSSRDRGSGNIQYFGAGTRLSVL.

The chain combines TRBV10-3 with TRBJ2-7; 7 positions agree with TRBD2. The germline V gene has CDR1 ENHRY and CDR2 SYGVKD. The ends lost 0 bases at V and 9 bases at J; junction bases unmatched: 5. There are 13 residues in the CDR3. The CDR3 spells CAISESSGGGQYF. DNA for the CDR3: TGTGCCATCAGTGAGTCGTCGGGAGGAGGGCAGTACTTC.

V gene TRBV29-1 combines with J gene TRBJ2-1; 11 bases agree with TRBD2. The germline CDR1 and CDR2 sequences are SQVTM and ANQGSEA. Losses at the gene ends were 7 bases for V and 0 bases for J; bases not matched to a gene: 11. This CDR3 is built from 17 residues. The CDR3 is CSAEIAGGSNSYNEQFF. The DNA of the CDR3 is TGCAGCGCCGAAATAGCGGGGGGGAGTAACTCCTACAATGAGCAGTTCTTC.

This rearrangement joins TRBV5-8 to TRBJ2-7, with TRBD2 as a possible D gene (6 bases). The CDR3 is made up of 16 amino acids. Trimming stripped 4 bases from V and 1 base from J, with 18 bases between. Germline CDR1 SGHTS, CDR2 YDEGEE. In DNA form, the CDR3 reads TGTGCCAGCAGCCCAAGACTAGTCCAGATTTCCTACGAGCAGTACTTC. Translated, it gives CASSPRLVQISYEQYF.

This clone showed up just a few times. The rearrangement links TRBV2 to TRBJ1-6; no definite D call. The germline V gene encodes CDR1 SNHLY and CDR2 FYNNEI. The CDR3 consists of 11 residues. Trimming stripped 8 bases from V and 10 bases from J, with 9 bases between. CDR3: CASGGESPLHF. CDR3 nucleotides: TGTGCCAGCGGTGGTGAGTCACCCCTCCACTTT.

In its sample, this clone was seen once. The chain has TRBV5-6 and TRBJ2-3, with 9 bases matching TRBD1. Germline CDR1 is SGHDT and CDR2 is YYEEEE. The V and J ends lost 0 bases and 6 bases, in that order; junction bases with no gene match: 5. The CDR3 consists of 15 residues. CDR3 DNA sequence: TGTGCCAGCAGCTTGGAACAGGGGGCGACGGATACGCAGTATTTT. This translates into CASSLEQGATDTQYF.

The chain joins TRBV9 to TRBJ1-5; no clear D. The CDR3 is 15 amino acids. V was shortened by 0 bases and J by 4 bases, with 11 bases between the two germline ends. The germline gives CDR1 SGDLS, CDR2 YYNGEE. CDR3 loop: CASSVAAELNQPQHF. The CDR3 DNA reads TGTGCCAGCAGCGTAGCCGCAGAACTAAATCAGCCCCAGCATTTT.

This chain uses TRBV11-2 with TRBJ2-1, with 13 bases lining up with TRBD2. The CDR3 has 19 amino acids. Trimming cost V 5 bases and J 11 bases; bases outside gene matches: 21. CDR1 and CDR2 (germline): SGHAT, FQNNGV. Here the CDR3 reads CASSTRLAGGLGAGFKQFF. The CDR3 DNA reads TGTGCCAGCAGCACTCGACTAGCGGGGGGCCTCGGGGCAGGTTTTAAGCAGTTCTTC.

The J gene is TRBJ2-3, the V gene TRBV20-1; 8 bases map to TRBD2. The CDR3 loop spans 15 amino acids. J was trimmed by 4 bases and V by 3 bases; bases with no gene match: 9. CDR1 is DFQATT, CDR2 SNEGSKA, per germline (reference sequence). The CDR3 loop reads CSASIRGGISDTQYF. The CDR3 DNA sequence: TGCAGTGCTAGTATTCGGGGGGGAATTTCAGATACGCAGTATTTT.

The CDR3 nucleotides are TGTGCCAGCAGCCATGGCCGCGGTGGAAACAATGAGCAGTTCTTC. Its protein product is CASSHGRGGNNEQFF. The V gene is TRBV3-1 (or the pseudogene TRBV3-2), the J gene TRBJ2-1; no clear D. CDR1 and CDR2 from the germline V gene are LGHDT and YNNKEL (reference sequence). Trimming stripped 3 bases from V and 5 bases from J, with 14 bases between. The CDR3 extends over 15 amino acids.

CDR3 residues: CASSIARGSGYGYTF. DNA of the CDR3: TGTGCCAGTAGTATAGCGAGAGGGTCCGGGTATGGCTACACCTTC. V usage is TRBV19 and J usage is TRBJ1-2; D is unclear. Trimming cost V 1 base and J 5 bases, with 14 bases left between them. This CDR3 spans 15 amino acids. Germline values: CDR1 LNHDA, CDR2 SQIVND (reference sequence).

Here the CDR3 DNA reads TGTGCCAGCAGACTGGGAGGAGATCAGCCCCAGCATTTT. This translates into CASRLGGDQPQHF. J is TRBJ1-5 and V is TRBV6-5; D gene ambiguous. V gave up 6 bases and J gave up 5 bases, with 11 bases separating them. The CDR3 contains 13 residues. Germline V lookup: CDR1 MNHEY, CDR2 SVGAGI.

This clone was recorded only once. The V and J genes are TRBV7-3 and TRBJ1-2; 11 nucleotides align to TRBD1. The junction had 7 bases not matched to a gene; V was cut back by 5 bases and J by 8 bases. This CDR3 is 14 amino acids long. Germline lookup yields CDR1 SGHTA and CDR2 FQGTGA. CDR3 in amino acids: CASSPYGTGGGYTF. As DNA, the CDR3 is TGTGCCAGCAGCCCCTACGGGACAGGGGGAGGCTACACCTTC.

The J gene is TRBJ2-7, the V gene TRBV2, with 8 bases fitting TRBD2. V was clipped by 7 bases and J by 2 bases; unmatched bases: 7. The CDR3 has 14 amino acids. Germline V gene data show CDR1 as SNHLY and CDR2 as FYNNEI. The CDR3 protein is CASTRIAGPYEQYF. In DNA, the CDR3 is TGTGCCAGCACGCGGATAGCGGGGCCCTACGAGCAGTACTTC.

Details on this clone: The sample has other DNA sequences that encode this CDR3 too. This chain connects TRBV5-1 to TRBJ1-2, with 7 bases lining up with TRBD1. The J segment lost 8 bases and the V segment lost 6 bases, leaving 4 bases of the junction unmatched. Germline V gene lookup returns CDR1 SGHRS and CDR2 YFSETQ. The CDR3 is 11 residues long. CDR3 amino acids: CASTGGYGYTF. DNA for the CDR3: TGCGCCAGCACAGGGGGTTACGGCTACACCTTC.

The V and J genes are TRBV9 and TRBJ1-2; 11 bases line up with TRBD1. In germline, CDR1 is SGDLS, CDR2 YYNGEE. The CDR3 totals 15 residues. V was clipped by 2 bases and J by 4 bases; unmatched bases: 4. For the CDR3, the DNA is TGTGCCAGCAGCGTCGGACAGGGGGCGGGCTATGGCTACACCTTC. Translating it yields CASSVGQGAGYGYTF.

The chain uses TRBV2 and TRBJ1-1, with 7 bases lining up with TRBD1. This CDR3 region has 15 residues. The germline V gene has CDR1 SNHLY and CDR2 FYNNEI. V shed 4 bases and J 5 bases; nucleotides not matched to a gene: 10. DNA for the CDR3: TGTGCCAGCAGTGCAACCGACAGGGCGGGTACTGAAGCTTTCTTT. It is translated as CASSATDRAGTEAFF. The variable domain in full, with the rest retrieved from reference TRBV2 and TRBJ1-1, is EPEVTQTPSHQVTQMGQEVILRCVPISNHLYFYWYRQILGQKVEFLVSFYNNEISEKSEIFDDQFSVERPDGSNFTLKIRSTKLEDSAMYFCASSATDRAGTEAFFGQGTRLTVV.

The chain couples TRBV2 to TRBJ1-1, with 7 bases fitting TRBD1. This CDR3 is built from 11 residues. The V gene's germline CDR1 is SNHLY and CDR2 FYNNEI. The ends lost 10 bases at V and 7 bases at J; junction bases unmatched: 6. CDR3 coding DNA: TGTGCCAAAGACAGGGCCCTTGAAGCTTTCTTT. Translated: CAKDRALEAFF. Full variable domain (outside the CDR3, taken from reference TRBV2 and TRBJ1-1): EPEVTQTPSHQVTQMGQEVILRCVPISNHLYFYWYRQILGQKVEFLVSFYNNEISEKSEIFDDQFSVERPDGSNFTLKIRSTKLEDSAMYFCAKDRALEAFFGQGTRLTVV.

CDR3 sequence reads: CSASSRASGGDIAKNIQYF. In DNA, the CDR3 is TGCAGTGCTAGTAGCCGGGCTAGCGGGGGGGATATAGCCAAAAACATTCAGTACTTC. The chain links TRBV20-1 to TRBJ2-4; 12 bases agree with TRBD2. Germline V gene lookup returns CDR1 DFQATT and CDR2 SNEGSKA (reference sequence). V lost 3 bases to trimming and J lost 0 bases; unmatched junction nucleotides: 12. The CDR3 length is 19 residues.

The gene calls are TRBV7-9 and TRBJ2-1; 9 nucleotides align to TRBD2. This CDR3 contains 17 residues. After removal of 5 bases from V and 0 bases from J, the junction contained 8 bases not matched to a gene. The germline V gene has CDR1 SEHNR and CDR2 FQNEAQ (reference sequence). Here the CDR3 DNA reads TGTGCCAGCAGCGCCTCTAGCGGGGTACCCTCCTACAATGAGCAGTTCTTC. Amino acid sequence: CASSASSGVPSYNEQFF.

The chain has TRBV5-1 and TRBJ2-6; D remains ambiguous. This CDR3 is 16 amino acids long. The germline V gene has CDR1 SGHRS and CDR2 YFSETQ. The V end lost 0 bases, the J end lost 1 base, and 8 bases lay between the germline ends. CDR3 region: CASSLGPESGANVLTF. In DNA form, the CDR3 reads TGCGCCAGCAGCTTGGGCCCTGAGTCTGGGGCCAACGTCCTGACTTTC.

The rearrangement links TRBV5-1 to TRBJ1-4; a possible D gene is TRBD1 (6 bases). V lost 4 bases to trimming and J lost 0 bases, with 10 bases between them. The CDR3 contains 15 residues. Germline V gene data show CDR1 as SGHRS and CDR2 as YFSETQ. CDR3 bases: TGCGCCAGCAGCCCGGCAGGGGCAACTAATGAAAAACTGTTTTTT. It yields the protein CASSPAGATNEKLFF. Filled out from reference TRBV5-1 and TRBJ1-4, the complete variable domain reads KAGVTQTPRYLIKTRGQQVTLSCSPISGHRSVSWYQQTPGQGLQFLFEYFSETQRNKGNFPGRFSGRQFSNSRSEMNVSTLELGDSALYLCASSPAGATNEKLFFGSGTQLSVL.

CDR3 region: CASSEAGTNTEAFF. The CDR3, as DNA: TGCGCCAGCAGCGAAGCAGGGACTAACACTGAAGCTTTCTTT. V usage is TRBV5-1 and J usage is TRBJ1-1; a possible D gene is TRBD1 (5 bases). Germline CDR1 reads SGHRS; CDR2 reads YFSETQ. V shed 4 bases and J shed 2 bases, with 12 bases lying between them. The CDR3 sequence is 14 residues long.

The rearrangement uses TRBV15 and TRBJ1-4, with 9 bases aligning to TRBD1. Per germline, CDR1 LNHNV and CDR2 YYDKDF (reference sequence). The CDR3 length is 15 residues. V was clipped by 1 base and J by 10 bases; unmatched bases: 7. The CDR3 is CATSRVDRGVVKLFF. The CDR3 nucleotides are TGTGCCACCAGCAGAGTGGACAGGGGAGTGGTAAAACTGTTTTTT.

The J gene is TRBJ2-1, the V gene TRBV11-3; 11 bases align to TRBD1. The CDR3 has 19 residues. Germline V gene data show CDR1 as SGHNT and CDR2 as YENEEA. Losses at the gene ends were 5 bases for V and 0 bases for J; bases not matched to a gene: 12. CDR3 sequence: CASSPGTGGPGGSYNEQFF. As DNA, the CDR3 is TGTGCCAGCAGCCCCGGGACAGGGGGACCCGGCGGCTCCTACAATGAGCAGTTCTTC. Drawing the rest from reference TRBV11-3 and TRBJ2-1, the complete variable domain is EAGVVQSPRYKIIEKKQPVAFWCNPISGHNTLYWYLQNLGQGPELLIRYENEEAVDDSQLPKDRFSAERLKGVDSTLKIQPAELGDSAVYLCASSPGTGGPGGSYNEQFFGPGTRLTVL.

This chain connects TRBV7-8 to TRBJ1-5; TRBD1 matches at 7 bases. Trimming took 5 bases from V and 2 from J; bases not matched to a gene: 9. This CDR3 is 16 amino acids long. The germline CDR1 and CDR2 sequences are SGHVS and FQNEAQ. CDR3 amino acids: CASSHFVGQGNQPQHF. In nucleotides, the CDR3 is TGTGCCAGCAGCCACTTTGTAGGACAGGGCAATCAGCCCCAGCATTTT.

The chain carries TRBV7-9 and TRBJ2-1; TRBD1 matches at 9 bases. With V trimmed by 5 bases and J by 8 bases, 13 bases remained unmatched. This CDR3 spans 16 amino acids. CDR1 SEHNR and CDR2 FQNEAQ come from the germline V gene (reference sequence). In DNA, the CDR3 is TGTGCCAGCAGCCCAAACTTCGGGACAGGGAGCGATGAGCAGTTCTTC. Its translation: CASSPNFGTGSDEQFF.